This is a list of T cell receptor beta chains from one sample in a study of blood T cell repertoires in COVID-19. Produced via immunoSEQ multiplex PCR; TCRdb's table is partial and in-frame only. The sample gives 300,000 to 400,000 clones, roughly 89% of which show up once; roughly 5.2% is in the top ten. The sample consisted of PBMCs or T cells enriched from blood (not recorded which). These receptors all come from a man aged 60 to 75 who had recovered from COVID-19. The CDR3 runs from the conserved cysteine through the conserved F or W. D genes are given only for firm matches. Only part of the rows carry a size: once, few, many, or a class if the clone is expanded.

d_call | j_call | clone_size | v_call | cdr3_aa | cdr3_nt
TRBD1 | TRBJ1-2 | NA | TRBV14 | CASSQDGTGARGYTF | TGTGCCAGCAGCCAAGATGGGACAGGGGCACGTGGCTACACCTTC
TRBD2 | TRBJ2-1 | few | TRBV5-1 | CASSSLAGGPVDEQFF | TGCGCCAGCAGCTCCTTAGCGGGAGGGCCTGTCGATGAGCAGTTCTTC
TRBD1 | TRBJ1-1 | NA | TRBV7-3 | CASSSSGGNTEAFF | TGTGCCAGCAGCTCTTCAGGGGGGAACACTGAAGCTTTCTTT
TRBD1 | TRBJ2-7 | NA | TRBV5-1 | CASSLFVGQGTYEQYF | TGCGCCAGCAGCTTGTTTGTAGGACAGGGAACCTACGAGCAGTACTTC
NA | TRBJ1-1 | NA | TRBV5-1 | CASSLVFGGDTEAFF | TGCGCCAGCAGCTTGGTTTTTGGGGGGGACACTGAAGCTTTCTTT
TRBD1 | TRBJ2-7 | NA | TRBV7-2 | CASSRQGQANYEQYF | TGTGCCAGCAGCCGCCAAGGACAGGCAAACTACGAGCAGTACTTC
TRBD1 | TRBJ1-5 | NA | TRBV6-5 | CASRPDRGNQPQHF | TGTGCCAGCAGACCGGACAGGGGCAATCAGCCCCAGCATTTT
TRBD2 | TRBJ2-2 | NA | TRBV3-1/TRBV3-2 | CASSQPKWLAGGQTGELFF | TGTGCCAGCAGCCAACCGAAGTGGCTAGCGGGAGGGCAAACCGGGGAGCTGTTTTTT
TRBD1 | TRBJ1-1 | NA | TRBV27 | CASSLSRQGRAEAFF | TGTGCCAGCAGTTTATCGCGACAGGGGAGGGCTGAAGCTTTCTTT
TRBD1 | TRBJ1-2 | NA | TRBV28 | CASRLTGSYGYTF | TGTGCCAGCAGATTGACAGGGAGTTATGGCTACACCTTC
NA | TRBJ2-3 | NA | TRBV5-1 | CASSSGSTDTQYF | TGCGCCAGCAGCTCCGGGAGCACAGATACGCAGTATTTT